The 26 T cell receptor beta chains presented below share a single source sample, sequenced in a study of T-cell memory formation after mild COVID-19. TCRdb called the 5' RACE reads again in MiXCR, with one record for every CDR3 protein. The table includes 58,000 or so distinct CDR3 sequences, 28% detected once. The sample was PBMCs or a T cell subset sorted from them (not recorded which). Source of these receptors: a man between 18 and 35 years old who had mild COVID-19 (a few samples of this study predate the infection). Cell type and time point are not known.

By its share, this clonotype is medium-sized. J is TRBJ2-7 and V is TRBV5-1, with 7 positions matching TRBD1. V lost 8 bases to trimming and J lost 3 bases; unmatched junction nucleotides: 8. In germline, CDR1 is SGHRS, CDR2 YFSETQ. The CDR3 runs 13 residues. The chain's CDR3 is CASRGTVDYEQYF. CDR3 coding DNA: TGCGCCAGTAGAGGGACAGTAGACTACGAGCAGTACTTC.

This clonotype was observed a handful of times. The chain joins TRBV7-9 to TRBJ1-1; 7 bases match TRBD1. Unmatched junction bases numbered 6, after V lost 4 bases and J lost 1 base. This CDR3 contains 15 residues. Germline V lookup: CDR1 SEHNR, CDR2 FQNEAQ (reference sequence). CDR3 coding DNA: TGTGCCAGCAGCTCACCCCGGACAGGGAACACTGAAGCTTTCTTT. It specifies CASSSPRTGNTEAFF.

The chain uses TRBV14 and TRBJ2-7, with D perhaps matching TRBD1 (6 bases). The CDR3 contains 15 residues. Germline CDR1 and CDR2: SGHDN and FVKESK. The V end was cut by 1 base, the J end by 3 bases, with 13 bases between. CDR3 in DNA: TGTGCCAGCAGCCAAGTTGGCAGGGGTATCTACGAGCAGTACTTC. This translates into CASSQVGRGIYEQYF.

This clonotype has just a few counts. The rearrangement uses TRBV6-6 and TRBJ2-7, with a tentative D call TRBD2 (6 bases). CDR1 is MNHNY, CDR2 SVGAGI, per germline (reference sequence). The CDR3 is made up of 15 amino acids. The ends were cut back, 5 bases at V and 5 bases at J, with 19 bases in the middle. The CDR3 loop reads CASSPRSGERNEQYV. DNA of the CDR3: TGTGCCAGCAGTCCCCGTTCGGGGGAGAGGAACGAGCAGTACGTC.

The J gene is TRBJ2-1, the V gene TRBV4-1; maybe TRBD2 (5 bases). From germline, CDR1 is MGHRA and CDR2 YSYEKL. V lost 4 bases, J lost 9 bases, and 16 bases lay in between. The CDR3 is 14 amino acids. CDR3 coding DNA: TGCGCCAGCAGCCTCTCCCAACCGGGGTTTGAGCAGTTCTTC. This translates into CASSLSQPGFEQFF.

This clonotype appeared a few times. The chain's CDR3 is CASGTTNTGELFF. The CDR3 region has the DNA TGCGCCAGCGGGACGACGAACACCGGGGAGCTGTTTTTT. The chain joins TRBV4-1 to TRBJ2-2; D is perhaps TRBD1 or TRBD2 (5 bases each). Germline CDR1 MGHRA, CDR2 YSYEKL. The CDR3 covers 13 residues. The ends were cut back, 8 bases at V and 0 bases at J, with 7 bases in the middle.

The gene calls are TRBV12-3 or TRBV12-4 and TRBJ2-2, with D hard to call. The length of the CDR3 is 17 residues. Between the trimmed V and J ends, which lost 7 bases and 3 bases, there was a span of 21 bases. The CDR3 sequence is CASTKFYSGSHTGELFF. CDR3 DNA: TGTGCCAGCACCAAATTCTACTCCGGGTCCCACACCGGGGAGCTGTTTTTT.

This clonotype was seen a few times. The gene calls are TRBV12-3 or TRBV12-4 and TRBJ2-1, with 10 bases matching TRBD2. The V and J ends lost 7 bases and 9 bases, in that order; junction bases with no gene match: 12. This CDR3 has 15 amino acids. The CDR3 spells CASTSLAGESGEQFF. The CDR3 coding sequence is TGTGCCAGCACCTCCCTAGCGGGGGAATCTGGTGAGCAGTTCTTC.

The CDR3 loop is CASSRTSAGGETQYF. CDR3 in DNA: TGTGCCAGCAGCCGTACTAGCGCCGGCGGGGAGACCCAGTACTTC. The chain employs TRBV11-1 and TRBJ2-5, with 7 bases lining up with TRBD2. CDR3 length: 15 amino acids. The J segment lost 5 bases and the V segment lost 5 bases, leaving 11 bases of the junction unmatched. CDR1 is SGHAT, CDR2 FQDESV, per germline (reference sequence). The variable domain in full, with the rest retrieved from reference TRBV11-1 and TRBJ2-5, is EAEVAQSPRYKITEKSQAVAFWCDPISGHATLYWYRQILGQGPELLVQFQDESVVDDSQLPKDRFSAERLKGVDSTLKIQPAELGDSAMYLCASSRTSAGGETQYFGPGTRLLVL.

The chain uses TRBV6-2 or TRBV6-3 and TRBJ1-6; 7 bases are a match to TRBD1. The CDR3 runs to 15 residues. Germline V gene lookup returns CDR1 MNHEY and CDR2 SVGEGT. J lost 9 bases, V lost 6 bases, and 11 bases had no gene match. CDR3 sequence (DNA): TGTGCCAGCAGCTCGATTATTACAGGGGTTTCACCCCTCCACTTT. Protein: CASSSIITGVSPLHF.

CDR3 sequence (DNA): TGCAGCGTTGAAGCCCCTGACACCACAGATACGCAGTATTTT. Encoded protein: CSVEAPDTTDTQYF. This chain uses TRBV29-1 with TRBJ2-3; D gene uncertain. V dropped 1 base and J dropped 2 bases, with 10 bases sitting between them. This CDR3 is built from 14 residues. Germline values: CDR1 SQVTM, CDR2 ANQGSEA.

The chain uses TRBV6-1 and TRBJ2-5; 12 bases fit TRBD2. There are 15 residues in the CDR3. Germline assignment: CDR1 MNHNS and CDR2 SASEGT. J was trimmed by 4 bases and V by 4 bases; bases with no gene match: 4. The CDR3: CASSVLTSGGETQYF. The CDR3 nucleotides are TGTGCCAGCAGTGTCCTGACTAGCGGGGGAGAGACCCAGTACTTC.

V gene TRBV4-1 combines with J gene TRBJ2-3; D unresolved. Germline V lookup: CDR1 MGHRA, CDR2 YSYEKL. The ends were cut back, 1 base at V and 2 bases at J, with 10 bases in the middle. The CDR3 runs 15 residues. The CDR3 nucleotides are TGCGCCAGCAGCCAAGCAGGCAGGCTCACAGATACGCAGTATTTT. This encodes CASSQAGRLTDTQYF.

The CDR3 sequence is CASSYSDRGRFQYV. In nucleotides, the CDR3 is TGTGCCAGCAGTTACTCCGACAGGGGGCGTTTCCAGTACGTC. The chain combines TRBV6-2 or TRBV6-3 with TRBJ2-7, with 10 bases aligning to TRBD1. The CDR3 is made up of 14 amino acids. J lost 10 bases, V lost 0 bases, and 6 bases had no gene match. Germline CDR1 MNHEY, CDR2 SVGEGT.

This clonotype appeared a few times. The chain links TRBV15 to TRBJ2-3; TRBD2 matches at 12 bases. The CDR3 spans 15 residues. V gave up 0 bases and J gave up 11 bases; unmatched junction bases: 6. The V gene's germline CDR1 is LNHNV and CDR2 YYDKDF (reference sequence). The CDR3 DNA reads as TGTGCCACCAGCAGAGATTGGACTAGCGGGGTCATGCAGTATTTT. Residues: CATSRDWTSGVMQYF.

The table lists this clonotype with a count of one. This chain joins TRBV4-1 and TRBJ1-1; D not certain. V lost 0 bases and J lost 0, with 5 bases in between. The CDR3 covers 14 residues. The germline CDR1 and CDR2 sequences are MGHRA and YSYEKL. The CDR3 here is CASSQEGLNTEAFF. DNA of the CDR3: TGCGCCAGCAGCCAAGAGGGATTGAACACTGAAGCTTTCTTT.

V and J are TRBV5-1 and TRBJ2-2; a possible D gene is TRBD1 (6 bases). V dropped 1 base and J dropped 7 bases, with 14 bases sitting between them. The CDR3 is made up of 15 amino acids. Per germline, CDR1 SGHRS and CDR2 YFSETQ. Here the CDR3 DNA reads TGCGCCAGCAGCTTGTGGACAGAGTCTATCGGGGAGCTGTTTTTT. It translates to CASSLWTESIGELFF. Complete variable domain (other parts from reference TRBV5-1 and TRBJ2-2): KAGVTQTPRYLIKTRGQQVTLSCSPISGHRSVSWYQQTPGQGLQFLFEYFSETQRNKGNFPGRFSGRQFSNSRSEMNVSTLELGDSALYLCASSLWTESIGELFFGEGSRLTVL.

In DNA form, the CDR3 reads TGTGCCAGCAGTTTCCAGGGGTCTGGGGCCAACGTCCTGACTTTC. It translates to CASSFQGSGANVLTF. This chain uses TRBV12-3 or TRBV12-4 with TRBJ2-6, with TRBD1 as a possible D gene (6 bases). The CDR3 sequence is 15 residues long. V lost 3 bases and J 1 base, leaving 7 bases between the germline ends.

This clonotype has only a few counts. The V and J genes are TRBV9 and TRBJ2-3; D gene unclear. This CDR3 has 15 residues. V was trimmed by 3 bases and J by 1 base, leaving 12 bases between them. Germline-derived CDR1 and CDR2 are SGDLS and YYNGEE. The CDR3 loop reads CASSDNPQGTDTQYF. For the CDR3, the DNA is TGTGCCAGCAGCGATAACCCCCAGGGCACAGATACGCAGTATTTT.

This clonotype is labeled medium-sized. Written as DNA, the CDR3 is TGTGCCAGTAGTTCGCGGGGGGGCCATGATGAGCAGTTCTTC. It yields the protein CASSSRGGHDEQFF. The chain has TRBV19 and TRBJ2-1; 9 bases agree with TRBD2. The CDR3 spans 14 residues. Trimming removed 5 bases from V and 8 bases from J; junction bases left unmatched: 7. Germline lookup yields CDR1 LNHDA and CDR2 SQIVND (reference sequence).

This rearrangement joins TRBV20-1 to TRBJ2-7; D remains ambiguous. The germline V gene has CDR1 DFQATT and CDR2 SNEGSKA (reference sequence). The CDR3 has 10 amino acids. V shed 6 bases and J shed 4 bases, with 7 bases lying between them. For the CDR3, the DNA is TGCAGTGCGCTCCCGTACGAGCAGTACGTC. Its protein is CSALPYEQYV.

V and J are TRBV6-1 and TRBJ2-7; D tentatively fits TRBD1 or TRBD2 (5 bases each). The CDR3 contains 15 residues. V was clipped by 5 bases and J by 5 bases, with 19 bases between them. The germline gives CDR1 MNHNS, CDR2 SASEGT. The chain's CDR3 is CASSKGRRAVDEQYV. In DNA, the CDR3 is TGTGCCAGCAGTAAGGGACGCCGGGCAGTAGACGAGCAGTACGTC.

This clonotype has more than one count but fewer than ten. The chain uses TRBV19 and TRBJ2-1, with unresolved D. The CDR3 is 11 amino acids. The V gene lost 8 bases and the J gene lost 9 bases, with 11 bases spanning the gap. Germline V gene lookup returns CDR1 LNHDA and CDR2 SQIVND (reference sequence). CDR3 in amino acids: CASGLLGEQFF. The CDR3 DNA is TGTGCCAGTGGTCTACTCGGTGAGCAGTTCTTC.

This clonotype was seen many times. This sequence joins TRBV19 and TRBJ2-1, with D maybe TRBD1 (5 bases). Germline assignment: CDR1 LNHDA and CDR2 SQIVND (reference sequence). The CDR3 has 16 residues. The V end lost 3 bases, the J end lost 7 bases, and 19 bases lay between the germline ends. The CDR3 is CASSMVGDPNTNEQFF. The CDR3 DNA follows: TGTGCCAGTAGTATGGTAGGGGATCCCAATACGAATGAGCAGTTCTTC.

The V and J genes are TRBV28 and TRBJ2-3; no reliable D call. The CDR3 extends over 15 amino acids. V lost 6 bases, J lost 2 bases, and 15 bases lay in between. Looked up from germline, CDR1 is MDHEN and CDR2 is SYDVKM. The CDR3 region is CASRTLTFLTDTQYF. The CDR3, as DNA: TGTGCCAGCAGAACTTTGACCTTTCTCACAGATACGCAGTATTTT.

A single count supports this clonotype. The J gene is TRBJ2-4, the V gene TRBV3-1, with D perhaps assigned TRBD1 or TRBD2 (5 bases each). V was cut by 2 bases and J by 13 bases, with 18 bases left in between. This CDR3 spans 14 amino acids. Germline V gene lookup returns CDR1 LGHDT and CDR2 YNNKEL (reference sequence). CDR3 loop: CASSQRGWELEQYF. The DNA for the CDR3 is TGTGCCAGCAGCCAACGGGGCTGGGAACTGGAGCAGTACTTC.